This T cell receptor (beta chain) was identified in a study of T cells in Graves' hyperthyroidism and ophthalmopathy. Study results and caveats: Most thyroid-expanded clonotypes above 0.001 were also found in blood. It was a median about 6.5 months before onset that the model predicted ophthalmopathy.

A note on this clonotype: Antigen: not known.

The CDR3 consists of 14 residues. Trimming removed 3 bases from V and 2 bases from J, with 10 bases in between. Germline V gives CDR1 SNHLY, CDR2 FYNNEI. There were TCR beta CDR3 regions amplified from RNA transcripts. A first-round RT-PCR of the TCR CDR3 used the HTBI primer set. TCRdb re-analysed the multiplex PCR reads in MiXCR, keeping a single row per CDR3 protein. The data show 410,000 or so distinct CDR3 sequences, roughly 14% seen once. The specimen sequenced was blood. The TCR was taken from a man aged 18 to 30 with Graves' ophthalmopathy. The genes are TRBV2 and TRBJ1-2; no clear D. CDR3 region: CASSEVVDNYGYTF. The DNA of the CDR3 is TGTGCCAGCAGTGAGGTAGTTGACAACTATGGCTACACCTTC. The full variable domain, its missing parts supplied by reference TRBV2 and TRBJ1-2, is EPEVTQTPSHQVTQMGQEVILRCVPISNHLYFYWYRQILGQKVEFLVSFYNNEISEKSEIFDDQFSVERPDGSNFTLKIRSTKLEDSAMYFCASSEVVDNYGYTFGSGTRLTVV.